This T cell receptor (beta chain) was found in a study of Ad26.COV2.S vaccination and SARS-CoV-2 variants. This CDR3 is built from 15 residues. The germline CDR1 and CDR2 sequences are SGHTA and FQGTGA. J gave up 4 bases and V 0 bases, and 4 bases lay outside the gene matches. Assay used: immunoSEQ multiplex PCR; TCRdb lists only in-frame clones, some missing. This table holds around 320,000 clones, about nine tenths found once. The treatment was: approximately 18 received Ad26.COV2.S at low or high dose, single or two shots; about 5 received placebo; per-sample allocation not given. Specimen acquisition occurred on day 63 following the initial vaccine or placebo injection.

The source of this sequence is a person between 18 and 59 years old who received the Ad26.COV2.S COVID-19 vaccine or a placebo. This chain links TRBV7-3 with TRBJ1-1; 8 bases fit TRBD1. The specimen comprised peripheral blood, sampled in a trial of Ad26.COV2.S vaccine versus placebo. The CDR3 loop reads CASSLTQGAFTEAFF. The CDR3, as DNA: TGTGCCAGCAGCTTAACTCAGGGGGCCTTCACTGAAGCTTTCTTT.